These 14 T cell receptor beta chains originate from one sample sequenced in a study of OX40 agonist ivuxolimab in advanced cancers. Libraries were made using the immunoSEQ multiplex PCR assay. What TCRdb holds here is the immuneACCESS table cut down to in-frame rearrangements. Part of the clones is not present; checked against another copy, under half of the missing clones reflect an unresolved V gene, and the others are unexplained. Counted in this sample were roughly 53,000 clones; over 85% of them appeared once. The ten largest clones take up approximately 18% of the sample. Sequenced material: CD4+ or CD8+ T cells sorted from blood, taken in a trial of the OX40 agonist ivuxolimab. These receptors were obtained from an adult with an advanced solid tumor such as melanoma, head and neck, liver or kidney cancer.

The chain carries TRBV28 and TRBJ1-2, with D perhaps matching TRBD1 (5 bases). V shed 6 bases and J shed 2 bases, with 13 bases lying between them. This CDR3 is 14 amino acids long. The germline gives CDR1 MDHEN, CDR2 SYDVKM. Written as DNA, the CDR3 is TGTGCCAGCAGCCCAGGGAGTCAGAACTATGGCTACACCTTC. Its protein product is CASSPGSQNYGYTF.

The J gene is TRBJ2-7, the V gene TRBV4-2; D unresolved. The CDR3 spans 12 residues. Germline lookup yields CDR1 LGHNA and CDR2 YNFKEQ. V lost 1 base to trimming and J lost 3 bases, with 4 bases between them. CDR3 amino acids: CASSQVDYEQYF. DNA for the CDR3: TGTGCCAGCAGCCAAGTAGACTACGAGCAGTACTTC.

V usage is TRBV13 and J usage is TRBJ1-2, with a tentative D call TRBD1 (5 bases). Trimming removed 1 base from V and 0 bases from J, with 9 bases in between. The CDR3 runs 15 residues. Germline V gene data show CDR1 as PRHDT and CDR2 as FYEKMQ (reference sequence). CDR3 protein: CASSLEGSPNYGYTF. CDR3 nucleotides: TGTGCCAGCAGCTTAGAGGGGAGTCCTAACTATGGCTACACCTTC.

V usage is TRBV28 and J usage is TRBJ2-1, with 10 bases matching TRBD2. CDR1 is MDHEN and CDR2 is SYDVKM in the germline V gene. The CDR3 extends over 15 amino acids. J lost 5 bases, V lost 3 bases, and 4 bases had no gene match. The CDR3 is CASSFQREGNNEQFF. CDR3 coding DNA: TGTGCCAGCAGTTTCCAGCGGGAGGGGAACAATGAGCAGTTCTTC.

The chain links TRBV5-4 to TRBJ2-1; 7 bases map to TRBD2. CDR3 size: 15 residues. Per the germline V gene, CDR1 is SGHNT and CDR2 is YYREEE (reference sequence). The junction had 9 bases not matched to a gene; V was cut back by 2 bases and J by 7 bases. The chain's CDR3 is CASSFALGGANEQFF. Written as DNA, the CDR3 is TGTGCCAGCAGCTTCGCCTTGGGAGGGGCGAATGAGCAGTTCTTC.

The V call is TRBV4-3, the J call TRBJ2-7; TRBD1 is a possible D gene (5 bases). Germline values: CDR1 LGHNA, CDR2 YSLEER. There are 14 residues in the CDR3. V was cut by 4 bases and J by 3 bases, with 13 bases left in between. As DNA, the CDR3 is TGCGCCAGCAGCCCCCACAAGGGGAACTACGAGCAGTACTTC. Translated: CASSPHKGNYEQYF.

V is TRBV5-6 and J is TRBJ2-7; the D is unclear. The germline V and J ends were trimmed by 0 bases and 5 bases, with 9 bases remaining between them. The CDR3 covers 13 residues. Germline CDR1 and CDR2: SGHDT and YYEEEE. CDR3 in amino acids: CASSLGQSHEQYF. The CDR3 coding sequence is TGTGCCAGCAGCTTGGGACAATCCCACGAGCAGTACTTC.

This rearrangement joins TRBV11-2 to TRBJ2-6; D is unclear. The CDR3 spans 18 residues. V lost 4 bases and J lost 3, with 19 bases in between. The germline V gene has CDR1 SGHAT and CDR2 FQNNGV. The CDR3 DNA reads as TGTGCCAGCAGCTCTCTCGGGTCCTGGGTATATGGGGCCAACGTCCTGACTTTC. Amino acid sequence: CASSSLGSWVYGANVLTF.

The V and J genes are TRBV4-3 and TRBJ2-1; 8 positions agree with TRBD2. The V and J ends lost 4 bases and 1 base, in that order; junction bases with no gene match: 9. The CDR3 runs to 17 residues. Germline assignment: CDR1 LGHNA and CDR2 YSLEER. The CDR3 nucleotides read TGCGCCAGCAGCCCCGCGGGGGGAGGTTGGTCCTACAATGAGCAGTTCTTC. Translating it yields CASSPAGGGWSYNEQFF.

The V and J genes are TRBV13 and TRBJ2-7; D is unclear. Trimming took off 1 base at V and 3 bases at J, with 13 bases between the two ends. The CDR3 is 15 residues long. Germline lookup yields CDR1 PRHDT and CDR2 FYEKMQ (reference sequence). The CDR3 loop reads CASSLDGPFGYEQYF. As DNA, the CDR3 is TGTGCCAGCAGCTTAGATGGTCCCTTTGGCTACGAGCAGTACTTC.

The chain recombines TRBV29-1 with TRBJ1-1; no clear D. V lost 3 bases to trimming and J lost 1 base, with 6 bases between them. CDR3 length equals 12 residues. Germline CDR1 is SQVTM and CDR2 is ANQGSEA. This CDR3 is CSVERGNTEAFF. Here the CDR3 DNA reads TGCAGCGTTGAGCGCGGGAACACTGAAGCTTTCTTT. The complete variable domain, with remaining parts taken from reference TRBV29-1 and TRBJ1-1, reads SAVISQKPSRDICQRGTSLTIQCQVDSQVTMMFWYRQQPGQSLTLIATANQGSEATYESGFVIDKFPISRPNLTFSTLTVSNMSPEDSSIYLCSVERGNTEAFFGQGTRLTVV.

The chain recombines TRBV15 with TRBJ2-7; 7 bases agree with TRBD1. V trimming: 1 base; J trimming: 3 bases; junction bases outside the gene matches: 18. The CDR3 contains 19 residues. Germline-derived CDR1 and CDR2 are LNHNV and YYDKDF (reference sequence). The CDR3 coding sequence is TGTGCCACCAGCAGAGCGTTTCGGCAGAGAGAGGGGGCAAGCTACGAGCAGTACTTC. The encoded protein is CATSRAFRQREGASYEQYF.

The chain links TRBV27 to TRBJ2-1; the match to TRBD2 covers 7 bases. Germline V gene sequence: CDR1 MNHEY, CDR2 SMNVEV (reference sequence). The junction had 13 bases not matched to a gene; V was cut back by 1 base and J by 7 bases. The CDR3 is 17 residues long. In nucleotides, the CDR3 is TGTGCCAGCAGTTTATTTGTGGCGGGAGCGGCTAAGAATGAGCAGTTCTTC. Its protein product is CASSLFVAGAAKNEQFF.

The chain links TRBV9 to TRBJ2-2; 8 nucleotides align to TRBD2. Unmatched junction bases numbered 4, after V lost 2 bases and J lost 1 base. CDR1 and CDR2 (germline): SGDLS, YYNGEE. The CDR3 loop spans 16 amino acids. For the CDR3, the DNA is TGTGCCAGCAGCGTTTCGACTAGCGTGAACACCGGGGAGCTGTTTTTT. Its protein product is CASSVSTSVNTGELFF.